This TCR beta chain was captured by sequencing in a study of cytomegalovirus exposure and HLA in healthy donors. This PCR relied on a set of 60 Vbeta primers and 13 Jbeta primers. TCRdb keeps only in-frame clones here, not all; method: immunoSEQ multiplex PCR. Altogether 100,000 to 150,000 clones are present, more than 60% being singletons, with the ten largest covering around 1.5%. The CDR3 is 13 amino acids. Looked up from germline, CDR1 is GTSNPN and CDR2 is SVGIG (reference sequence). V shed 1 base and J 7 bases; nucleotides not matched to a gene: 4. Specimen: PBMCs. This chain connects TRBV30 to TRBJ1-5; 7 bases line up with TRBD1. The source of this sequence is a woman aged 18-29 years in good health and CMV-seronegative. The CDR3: CAWSGQGSQPQHF. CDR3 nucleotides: TGTGCCTGGAGTGGACAGGGAAGCCAGCCCCAGCATTTT. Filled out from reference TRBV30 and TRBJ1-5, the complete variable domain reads SQTIHQWPATLVQPVGSPLSLECTVEGTSNPNLYWYRQAAGRGLQLLFYSVGIGQISSEVPQNLSASRPQDRQFILSSKKLLLSDSGFYLCAWSGQGSQPQHFGDGTRLSIL.